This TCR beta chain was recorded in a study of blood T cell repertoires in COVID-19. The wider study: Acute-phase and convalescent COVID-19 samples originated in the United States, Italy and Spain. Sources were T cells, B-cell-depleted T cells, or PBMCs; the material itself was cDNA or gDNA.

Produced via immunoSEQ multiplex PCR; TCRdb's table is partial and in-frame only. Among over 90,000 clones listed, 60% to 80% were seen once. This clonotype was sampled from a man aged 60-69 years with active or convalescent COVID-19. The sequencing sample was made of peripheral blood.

DNA for the CDR3: TGTGCCAGTAGCAAGGACAGGAACTATGGCTACACCTTC. It is translated as CASSKDRNYGYTF. The chain combines TRBV19 with TRBJ1-2, with 7 bases aligning to TRBD1. This CDR3 is 13 amino acids long. J was trimmed by 2 bases and V by 6 bases; bases with no gene match: 3. Germline V gene data show CDR1 as LNHDA and CDR2 as SQIVND (reference sequence).